Sequencing of this T cell receptor (beta chain) was carried out in a study of blood T cell repertoires in COVID-19. Study background: Whether acute or convalescent, the COVID-19 samples came from the United States, Italy and Spain.

Method: immunoSEQ multiplex PCR; TCRdb's copy keeps in-frame clones and lacks some. The sample contains more than 250,000 clones, around 90% of which appear only once. Trimming cost V 2 bases and J 1 base, with 12 bases left between them. The germline V gene has CDR1 SGHRS and CDR2 YFSETQ. This CDR3 is 15 amino acids long. This TCR derives from a human donor in a cohort sampled during active COVID-19. The V and J genes are TRBV5-1 and TRBJ1-1; D unresolved. The source material was peripheral blood. The CDR3 protein is CASSFRRVPNTEAFF. The CDR3 DNA reads TGCGCCAGCAGCTTTCGGCGGGTCCCGAACACTGAAGCTTTCTTT.